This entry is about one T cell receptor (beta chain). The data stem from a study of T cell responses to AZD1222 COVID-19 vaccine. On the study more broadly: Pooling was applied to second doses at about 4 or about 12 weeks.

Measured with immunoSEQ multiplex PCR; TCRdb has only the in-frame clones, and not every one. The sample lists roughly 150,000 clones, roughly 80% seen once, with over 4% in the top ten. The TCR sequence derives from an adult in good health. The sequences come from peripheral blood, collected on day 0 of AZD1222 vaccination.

DNA of the CDR3: TGTGCCAGCAGTTTAGTGACGACTGAAGCTTTCTTT. Translated: CASSLVTTEAFF. V is TRBV28 and J is TRBJ1-1, with D unclear. Trimming shortened V by 2 bases and J by 5 bases, and 6 bases separated the two germline ends. CDR1 MDHEN and CDR2 SYDVKM come from the germline V gene. The CDR3 consists of 12 residues.